These 9 T cell receptor beta chains came from one sample sequenced in a study of CD8 T cells in ankylosing spondylitis. TCRdb re-derived calls from the 5' RACE reads in MiXCR, one entry per CDR3 protein. The sample has about 360,000 distinct CDR3 sequences; roughly 14% are singletons. What was sequenced was blood, either unsorted or a sorted T cell fraction (not recorded which). These receptors were obtained from a male donor with ankylosing spondylitis or in good health (not recorded which).

This clonotype came up a few times. This chain links TRBV12-3 or TRBV12-4 with TRBJ1-3, with 9 positions matching TRBD1. The CDR3 has 16 amino acids. V gave up 3 bases and J gave up 4 bases; unmatched junction bases: 7. The DNA for the CDR3 is TGTGCCAGCAGTTTGAGAGGGACAGGGCCCGGAAACACCATATATTTT. Protein product: CASSLRGTGPGNTIYF.

This clonotype was found many times. The genes are TRBV9 and TRBJ1-2; D remains ambiguous. The CDR3 runs to 14 residues. Trimming took off 0 bases at V and 5 bases at J, with 11 bases between the two ends. The germline gives CDR1 SGDLS, CDR2 YYNGEE. The CDR3 is CASSVGTGEYGYTF. In DNA form, the CDR3 reads TGTGCCAGCAGCGTAGGTACCGGGGAATATGGCTACACCTTC.

The genes are TRBV7-2 and TRBJ2-1; 12 bases align to TRBD2. With V trimmed by 0 bases and J by 9 bases, 9 bases remained unmatched. This CDR3 region has 17 residues. Germline V CDR1 and CDR2: SGHTA, FQGNSA. In nucleotides, the CDR3 is TGTGCCAGCAGCTTAGCGAGAGCTAGCGGGGGGGCCAGTGAGCAGTTCTTC. Translating gives CASSLARASGGASEQFF.

The chain is built from TRBV6-5 and TRBJ1-5; no reliable D call. V lost 2 bases, J lost 6 bases, and 20 bases lay in between. The length of the CDR3 is 17 residues. The germline CDR1 and CDR2 sequences are MNHEY and SVGAGI. For the CDR3, the DNA is TGTGCCAGCAGTTACGGTCGCAGCGGGAATATTGGTCAGCCCCAGCATTTT. Amino acids: CASSYGRSGNIGQPQHF.

The chain recombines TRBV10-3 with TRBJ1-4; tentative D call: TRBD1 (5 bases). The CDR3 loop spans 13 amino acids. Germline V lookup: CDR1 ENHRY, CDR2 SYGVKD. Trimming took off 7 bases at V and 1 base at J, with 7 bases between the two ends. The CDR3 reads CAINQGTNEKLFF. CDR3 nucleotide sequence: TGTGCCATCAATCAGGGAACTAATGAAAAACTGTTTTTT.

The gene calls are TRBV5-1 and TRBJ2-1; D gene ambiguous. CDR1 and CDR2 from the germline V gene are SGHRS and YFSETQ. V shed 6 bases and J shed 4 bases, with 14 bases lying between them. CDR3 size: 14 residues. The CDR3 protein is CASTPTSSYNEQFF. In DNA, the CDR3 is TGCGCCAGCACCCCCACCTCATCGTACAATGAGCAGTTCTTC. The full variable domain, in which reference TRBV5-1 and TRBJ2-1 provide the parts outside the CDR3, is KAGVTQTPRYLIKTRGQQVTLSCSPISGHRSVSWYQQTPGQGLQFLFEYFSETQRNKGNFPGRFSGRQFSNSRSEMNVSTLELGDSALYLCASTPTSSYNEQFFGPGTRLTVL.

The sample holds a few counts of this clonotype. The chain employs TRBV12-3 or TRBV12-4 and TRBJ2-1, with D perhaps given as TRBD1 or TRBD2 (7 bases each). The length of the CDR3 is 14 residues. Trimming took off 0 bases at V and 9 bases at J, with 12 bases between the two ends. CDR3 region: CASSLAGRGREQFF. CDR3 nucleotide sequence: TGTGCCAGCAGTTTAGCGGGGAGGGGGCGTGAGCAGTTCTTC.

This clonotype was recorded a few times. The chain is built from TRBV19 and TRBJ2-2, with D uncertain. Germline assignment: CDR1 LNHDA and CDR2 SQIVND (reference sequence). The CDR3 extends over 12 amino acids. V was cut by 5 bases and J by 6 bases, with 7 bases left in between. DNA for the CDR3: TGTGCCAGTAGTTTTTGGGCCGGGGAGCTGTTTTTT. This codes for CASSFWAGELFF.

This clonotype occurred a few times. The CDR3 here is CASSYPGRGELFF. The CDR3 coding sequence is TGTGCCAGCAGTTACCCCGGAAGGGGGGAGCTGTTTTTT. The chain is built from TRBV6-2 or TRBV6-3 and TRBJ2-2; no clear D gene. Germline CDR1 is MNHEY and CDR2 is SVGEGT. The length of the CDR3 is 13 residues. The ends were cut back, 2 bases at V and 8 bases at J, with 9 bases in the middle.